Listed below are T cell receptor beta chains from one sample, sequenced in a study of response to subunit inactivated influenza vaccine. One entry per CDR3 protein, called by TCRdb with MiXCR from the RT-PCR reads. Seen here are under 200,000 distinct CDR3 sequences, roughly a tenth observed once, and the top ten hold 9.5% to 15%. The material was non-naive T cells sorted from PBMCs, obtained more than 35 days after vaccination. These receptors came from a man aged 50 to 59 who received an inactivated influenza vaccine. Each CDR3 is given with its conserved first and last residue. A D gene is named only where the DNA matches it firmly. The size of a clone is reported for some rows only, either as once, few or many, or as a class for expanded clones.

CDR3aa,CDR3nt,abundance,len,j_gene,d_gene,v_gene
CASSTRISATDTQYF,TGTGCCAGCAGCACACGGATCAGTGCCACAGATACGCAGTATTTT,many,15,TRBJ2-3,-,TRBV28
CASSLASGGPSTDTQYF,TGTGCCAGCAGCTTAGCTAGCGGGGGGCCGAGCACAGATACGCAGTATTTT,-,17,TRBJ2-3,TRBD2,TRBV7-8
CASSFPHAGVTDTQYF,TGTGCCAGCAGTTTCCCCCACGCAGGGGTCACAGATACGCAGTATTTT,-,16,TRBJ2-3,-,TRBV28
CASSRTTNEKLFF,TGTGCCAGCAGTCGTACGACTAATGAAAAACTGTTTTTT,many,13,TRBJ1-4,-,TRBV28
CASSSEGANEKLFF,TGTGCCAGCAGTTCAGAAGGGGCTAATGAAAAACTGTTTTTT,many,14,TRBJ1-4,-,TRBV6-5
CASSLANNFEQYF,TGTGCCAGCAGCTTAGCGAATAACTTTGAGCAGTACTTC,-,13,TRBJ2-7,-,TRBV7-2
CAITRGGADTQYF,TGTGCCATCACCAGGGGTGGGGCAGATACGCAGTATTTT,many,13,TRBJ2-3,-,TRBV12-3/TRBV12-4
CASSLGGSQNEKLFF,TGCGCCAGCAGCTTGGGAGGCAGTCAGAATGAAAAACTGTTTTTT,many,15,TRBJ1-4,-,TRBV5-1
CASSYAPATGEQYF,TGTGCCAGCAGTTACGCCCCTGCGACGGGCGAGCAGTACTTC,-,14,TRBJ2-7,-,TRBV6-2/TRBV6-3
CASSLGAGGGNEQFF,TGTGCCAGCAGTTTAGGGGCAGGGGGCGGAAATGAGCAGTTCTTC,many,15,TRBJ2-1,TRBD1,TRBV12-3/TRBV12-4
CASSITGTALSYNEQFF,TGTGCCAGCAGCATAACAGGGACAGCACTCTCCTACAATGAGCAGTTCTTC,-,17,TRBJ2-1,TRBD1,TRBV2
CASQGQGKTQYF,TGCGCCAGCCAAGGACAGGGCAAGACCCAGTACTTC,-,12,TRBJ2-5,TRBD1,TRBV5-1
CASRKLGIDEQFF,TGTGCCAGCAGAAAACTGGGAATCGACGAGCAGTTCTTC,many,13,TRBJ2-1,-,TRBV7-2
CSASPGLARVYEQYF,TGCAGTGCTAGCCCGGGACTAGCGAGGGTATACGAGCAGTACTTC,many,15,TRBJ2-7,TRBD2,TRBV20-1
CASRGQDTGELFF,TGTGCCAGCAGGGGACAGGATACCGGGGAGCTGTTTTTT,many,13,TRBJ2-2,TRBD1,TRBV2
CSVVTDSGEQYF,TGCAGCGTTGTAACGGACTCGGGCGAGCAGTACTTC,many,12,TRBJ2-7,-,TRBV29-1
CASSSTSRDPISYEQYF,TGTGCCAGCAGTTCGACGTCCCGGGATCCCATCTCCTACGAGCAGTACTTC,few,17,TRBJ2-7,-,TRBV25-1
CASSEGVWSSGANVLTF,TGTGCCAGCAGTGAAGGGGTGTGGAGCTCTGGGGCCAACGTCCTGACTTTC,few,17,TRBJ2-6,-,TRBV6-1
CASSQDPPYEQYF,TGTGCCAGCAGCCAGGACCCCCCCTACGAGCAGTACTTC,many,13,TRBJ2-7,-,TRBV7-2
CSVGFQGVETQYF,TGCAGCGTTGGTTTCCAGGGTGTAGAGACCCAGTACTTC,-,13,TRBJ2-5,-,TRBV29-1
CASKRLAGRDETQYF,TGTGCCAGCAAGCGACTAGCGGGGAGGGATGAGACCCAGTACTTC,-,15,TRBJ2-5,TRBD2,TRBV7-2
CASSSGRTGEQYF,TGTGCCAGCAGCTCCGGACGCACCGGCGAGCAGTACTTC,-,13,TRBJ2-7,-,TRBV11-2
CASSRYERGEQYF,TGTGCCAGCAGCCGTTACGAGAGGGGCGAGCAGTACTTC,-,13,TRBJ2-7,-,TRBV11-2
CASSSQGTPRETQYF,TGTGCCAGCAGCTCCCAGGGGACCCCTCGAGAGACCCAGTACTTC,-,15,TRBJ2-5,-,TRBV7-8
CASSYHGTGRIGELFF,TGTGCCAGCAGCTACCATGGGACTGGACGAATTGGGGAGCTGTTTTTT,many,16,TRBJ2-2,-,TRBV3-1
CASSPSSAGELFF,TGTGCCAGCTCACCATCGTCGGCCGGGGAGCTGTTTTTT,few,13,TRBJ2-2,-,TRBV18
CAWSRPGRNTEAFF,TGTGCCTGGAGTAGGCCGGGGAGGAACACTGAAGCTTTCTTT,many,14,TRBJ1-1,-,TRBV30
CASSLPRGGSSYNEQFF,TGTGCCAGCAGCTTACCGCGGGGGGGAAGCTCCTACAATGAGCAGTTCTTC,many,17,TRBJ2-1,TRBD2,TRBV7-2
CASNRGPQETQYF,TGTGCCAGTAACCGGGGCCCCCAAGAGACCCAGTACTTC,-,13,TRBJ2-5,-,TRBV19
CASSPRVVPTGEQFF,TGTGCCAGCAGCCCCAGGGTAGTGCCTACAGGTGAGCAGTTCTTC,few,15,TRBJ2-1,-,TRBV3-1
CASSLIGRLADPTDTQYF,TGTGCCAGCAGTTTAATCGGTAGGCTAGCGGATCCCACAGATACGCAGTATTTT,-,18,TRBJ2-3,TRBD2,TRBV28
CASSDTGAGYGYTF,TGTGCCAGCAGTGATACGGGGGCAGGCTATGGCTACACCTTC,few,14,TRBJ1-2,-,TRBV6-4
CASSGSPALLLTDTQYF,TGTGCCAGCAGCGGTTCCCCAGCGTTACTACTAACAGATACGCAGTATTTT,-,17,TRBJ2-3,-,TRBV7-6
CASSPGLADLYEQYF,TGTGCCAGCAGCCCGGGACTAGCTGATCTCTACGAGCAGTACTTC,-,15,TRBJ2-7,TRBD2,TRBV28
CASSYPGLSNTEAFF,TGTGCCAGCAGTTACCCCGGACTCTCGAACACTGAAGCTTTCTTT,many,15,TRBJ1-1,-,TRBV6-2/TRBV6-3
CSASRRVEQFF,TGCAGTGCCAGTAGGCGGGTCGAGCAGTTCTTC,many,11,TRBJ2-1,-,TRBV20-1
CASSPRMGQIFTDTQYF,TGTGCCAGCTCACCACGCATGGGACAGATTTTCACAGATACGCAGTATTTT,-,17,TRBJ2-3,TRBD1,TRBV18
CASSLRGLGNTIYF,TGCGCCAGCAGCTTGCGGGGGCTCGGAAACACCATATATTTT,many,14,TRBJ1-3,-,TRBV5-1
CASSLALSGTEAFF,TGTGCCAGCAGCTTAGCGCTATCAGGTACTGAAGCTTTCTTT,-,14,TRBJ1-1,-,TRBV7-2
CAISESTRRNEQFF,TGTGCCATCAGTGAGTCAACCAGACGTAATGAGCAGTTCTTC,-,14,TRBJ2-1,-,TRBV10-3
CASSRQPWGWDGNTIYF,TGTGCCAGCAGCCGTCAGCCCTGGGGCTGGGATGGAAACACCATATATTTT,-,17,TRBJ1-3,-,TRBV7-9
CSANYGYTF,TGCAGTGCTAACTATGGCTACACCTTC,few,9,TRBJ1-2,-,TRBV20-1
CASSLDGVSYEQYF,TGTGCCAGCAGCTTAGACGGCGTCTCCTACGAGCAGTACTTC,few,14,TRBJ2-7,-,TRBV7-9
CATSVGNRYTF,TGTGCCACCAGTGTGGGAAATCGCTACACCTTC,-,11,TRBJ1-2,-,TRBV24-1
CASSLGTSGPRVTQYF,TGTGCCAGCAGCTTAGGGACTAGCGGGCCCCGGGTTACGCAGTATTTT,-,16,TRBJ2-3,TRBD2,TRBV7-6
CASSPRTGFQPQHF,TGTGCCAGCAGTCCCAGGACAGGGTTTCAGCCCCAGCATTTT,few,14,TRBJ1-5,TRBD1,TRBV27
CASRPTGGPSPLHF,TGTGCCAGCAGACCTACAGGGGGCCCCTCACCCCTCCACTTT,-,14,TRBJ1-6,TRBD1,TRBV6-1
CASSLGGGDWRLTSTDTQYF,TGTGCCAGCAGCTTAGGTGGGGGTGATTGGAGGCTCACTAGCACAGATACGCAGTATTTT,many,20,TRBJ2-3,-,TRBV11-2
CASSSYRGTANTGELFF,TGTGCCAGCAGCTCATATCGGGGGACAGCGAACACCGGGGAGCTGTTTTTT,-,17,TRBJ2-2,-,TRBV11-2
CASSFRTGEASPLHF,TGTGCCAGCAGCTTCCGGACAGGGGAAGCTTCACCCCTCCACTTT,-,15,TRBJ1-6,TRBD1,TRBV7-9
CASSPGTGGSNEQFF,TGCGCCAGCAGCCCCGGGACAGGGGGTTCCAATGAGCAGTTCTTC,many,15,TRBJ2-1,TRBD1,TRBV5-1
CASSLAGGPLEQFF,TGTGCCAGCAGCTTAGCGGGGGGGCCTCTTGAGCAGTTCTTC,-,14,TRBJ2-1,-,TRBV7-2
CASRTEGDGELFF,TGTGCCAGCAGGACGGAGGGGGACGGGGAGCTGTTTTTT,many,13,TRBJ2-2,-,TRBV7-9
CASSRQGRYNEQFF,TGCGCCAGCAGCCGACAGGGGCGCTACAATGAGCAGTTCTTC,few,14,TRBJ2-1,TRBD1,TRBV5-1
CSAGRLAGVTGELFF,TGCAGTGCTGGAAGACTAGCGGGAGTTACCGGGGAGCTGTTTTTT,-,15,TRBJ2-2,TRBD2,TRBV20-1